The T cell receptor beta chain described here comes from a study of T-cell memory formation after mild COVID-19. With respect to this clonotype: Its target is unknown.

V shed 5 bases and J shed 2 bases, with 17 bases lying between them. This CDR3 is built from 16 residues. Study results and limitations: A second wave expanding day 15 to 37 was CD4+-biased; contracting clones were balanced. CD8+ contracting clones occupied EMRA, while CD4+ ones occupied mainly CM and EM.

Each CDR3 protein gets one entry after TCRdb re-called the 5' RACE reads with MiXCR. The sample holds about 440,000 distinct CDR3 sequences; approximately 20% are singletons and the top ten take approximately 8.4%. Sequences were obtained from PBMCs or a T cell subset sorted from them (not recorded which). The genes are TRBV12-3 or TRBV12-4 and TRBJ2-3; maybe TRBD1 (6 bases). This receptor was taken from an adult woman who had mild COVID-19 (a few samples of this study predate the infection). Cell type and time point are not known. The DNA of the CDR3 is TGTGCCAGCAGTCCAGGCCAACAGGGCCTCACAGATACGCAGTATTTT. Residues: CASSPGQQGLTDTQYF.